This TCR beta chain was captured in a study of T cell changes during pregnancy in multiple sclerosis. Method: immunoSEQ multiplex PCR; TCRdb's copy keeps in-frame clones and lacks some. The data show under 75,000 clones, about 91% seen once. V lost 6 bases and J lost 4; bases outside the gene matches: 18. This CDR3 has 19 residues. Germline-derived CDR1 and CDR2 are LNHDA and SQIVND (reference sequence). Specimen: peripheral blood, collected in the first trimester of pregnancy. This clonotype was obtained from a female donor with multiple sclerosis, enrolled in a pregnancy study. This rearrangement joins TRBV19 to TRBJ1-1; 12 bases line up with TRBD1. CDR3 nucleotide sequence: TGTGCCAGTAGACGGGACAGGGGGCGAAATTCAGTTGGCGGCACTGAAGCTTTCTTT. Translating gives CASRRDRGRNSVGGTEAFF.